A selection of T cell receptor beta chains follows, all from one sample in a study of OX40 agonist ivuxolimab in advanced cancers. TCRdb's copy holds only in-frame clones and misses some; the assay was immunoSEQ multiplex PCR. Here the sample spans tens of thousands of clones, about 93% being singletons. The input for sequencing was CD4+ or CD8+ T cells sorted from blood, taken in a trial of the OX40 agonist ivuxolimab. The source is an adult with an advanced solid tumor such as melanoma, head and neck, liver or kidney cancer. The CDR3 runs from the conserved cysteine through the conserved F or W. The D gene is left open where the match is weak. Clone size is given for some rows only: seen once, a few or many times, or a class if the clone is expanded.

J gene	clone size	D gene	V gene	CDR3 DNA	CDR3 protein
TRBJ1-1	-	TRBD1	TRBV19	TGTGCCAGTGGCCTTACAGGGGTTCGGGCTGAAGCTTTCTTT	CASGLTGVRAEAFF
TRBJ2-1	-	-	TRBV10-3	TGTGCCATCAGTGAGCAACTAGCTCTCAACGAGCAGTTCTTC	CAISEQLALNEQFF
TRBJ2-7	-	-	TRBV18	TGTGCCAGCTCACTTGGCCAGGTGCCGGACTACGAGCAGTACTTC	CASSLGQVPDYEQYF
TRBJ2-7	-	-	TRBV19	TGTGCCAGTAGCCCACGGCGGGATATCTCCTACGAGCAGTACTTC	CASSPRRDISYEQYF
TRBJ2-5	-	TRBD1	TRBV30	TGTGCCTGGACCCTAGGGACAGGGCCTCAGACCCAGTACTTC	CAWTLGTGPQTQYF
TRBJ2-3	-	-	TRBV7-9	TGTGCCAGCAGCCAAACTGGAGGTACGCAGTATTTT	CASSQTGGTQYF
TRBJ2-5	-	-	TRBV30	TGTGCCTGGGGTCGGGACTCAGGGGGGGAGACCCAGTACTTC	CAWGRDSGGETQYF
TRBJ2-3	-	-	TRBV2	TGTGCCAGCGTCGCGGCCGGGGTCCCCACAGATACGCAGTATTTT	CASVAAGVPTDTQYF
TRBJ2-6	-	-	TRBV4-3	TGCGCCAGCAGGCCTCAGGGTAGGGCCTCTGGGGCCAACGTCCTGACTTTC	CASRPQGRASGANVLTF
TRBJ2-1	-	TRBD2	TRBV27	TGTGCCAGCAGTTTTCATACTAGCGGAAGATCCTCCTACAATGAGCAGTTCTTC	CASSFHTSGRSSYNEQFF
TRBJ2-1	-	-	TRBV15	TGTGCCACCACCAGCGGGTATGACAATGAGCAGTTCTTC	CATTSGYDNEQFF
TRBJ2-7	-	TRBD2	TRBV19	TGTGCCAGTAGTAGGAGGACTAGCGATCCCTACGAGCAGTACTTC	CASSRRTSDPYEQYF
TRBJ1-5	-	-	TRBV12-5	TGTGCTAGTGGACAATTAGGTCAGCCCCAGCATTTT	CASGQLGQPQHF
TRBJ1-5	-	-	TRBV5-5	TGTGCCAGCAGCTTGGAAAGGCAGGGGTCTCAGCCCCAGCATTTT	CASSLERQGSQPQHF
TRBJ2-7	-	-	TRBV5-8	TGTGCCAGCCCCTGGGGAGCCAGGGGACCTTACGAGCAGTACTTC	CASPWGARGPYEQYF
TRBJ1-1	few	-	TRBV25-1	TGTGCCAGCAGTGGGAGGACGGGGGACACTGAAGCTTTCTTT	CASSGRTGDTEAFF
TRBJ2-1	once	-	TRBV9	TGTGCCAGCAGCGTAGAGCTCGGGATATTCGACAATGAGCAGTTCTTC	CASSVELGIFDNEQFF
TRBJ2-7	-	-	TRBV14	TGTGCCAGCAGCCCGTTGGGACGGACCGGCTACGAGCAGTACTTC	CASSPLGRTGYEQYF
TRBJ1-2	once	-	TRBV19	TGTGCCAGTAGTACAGGGGACCGACCTTTCTATGGCTACACCTTC	CASSTGDRPFYGYTF
TRBJ1-2	-	-	TRBV7-9	TGTGCCAGCCAAGACAGAGGGGCTGGCTATGGCTACACCTTC	CASQDRGAGYGYTF
TRBJ1-2	-	-	TRBV11-3	TGTGCCAGCAGCTTAGGGGCAGGGGATGTTGGCTACACCTTC	CASSLGAGDVGYTF
TRBJ2-7	few	-	TRBV28	TGTGCCAGCAGTTTATGCATAATGGGGACCCTTTGCTACGAGCAGTACTTC	CASSLCIMGTLCYEQYF
TRBJ2-7	-	TRBD1	TRBV10-3	TGTGCCATCAGCCGAGACAGGGTCTACGAGCGGTACTTC	CAISRDRVYERYF
TRBJ1-2	-	TRBD1	TRBV5-6	TGTGCCAGCAGCATAGGGACAGTGGGCTCCACCTTC	CASSIGTVGSTF
TRBJ2-5	few	-	TRBV9	TGTGCCAGCAGCGTAGAATCGAAGGGGGTCCAAGAGACCCAGTACTTC	CASSVESKGVQETQYF
TRBJ1-5	once	-	TRBV7-2	TGTGCCAGCAGCTTAGGACAGGTACAACTTGGGGAGCCCCAGCATTTT	CASSLGQVQLGEPQHF
TRBJ2-7	-	-	TRBV19	TGTGCCAGTAGTATGTGGGGCAGGGAAACTTCCTACGAGCAGTACTTC	CASSMWGRETSYEQYF
TRBJ1-4	-	-	TRBV29-1	TGCAGCGTTGTTAGTGTGGATGAAAAACTGTTTTTT	CSVVSVDEKLFF
TRBJ2-6	-	-	TRBV21-1	TGTGCCAGCAGCAAAACACTGGCATCTCCGGGACAGGCCCCATCTGGGGCCAACGTCCTGACTTTC	CASSKTLASPGQAPSGANVLTF
TRBJ1-2	-	-	TRBV10-3	TGTGCCATCAGTGATCAGGAGATTAACTATGGCTACACCTTC	CAISDQEINYGYTF
TRBJ2-7	once	TRBD1	TRBV6-5	TGTGCCAGCAGTTACCTCGGCAGGGGGCCTGGGATTGAGCAGTACTTC	CASSYLGRGPGIEQYF
TRBJ2-7	-	TRBD2	TRBV7-8	TGTGCCAGCAGCTTAGCGATTCGAACTAGCGGCTCCTACGAGCAGTACTTC	CASSLAIRTSGSYEQYF
TRBJ1-2	-	-	TRBV5-1	TGCGCCAGCAGCTTGGCCCTTGAGGGCTATGGCTACACCTTC	CASSLALEGYGYTF
TRBJ2-2	-	-	TRBV2	TGTGCCAGCAGTGATGGGGCGAACACCGGGGAGCTGTTTTTT	CASSDGANTGELFF
TRBJ1-2	few	-	TRBV19	TGTGCCAGTAGTATAGATCATACAGGGAAGTATGGCTACACCTTC	CASSIDHTGKYGYTF
TRBJ2-4	-	-	TRBV27	TGTGCCAGCAGGGGGGTTGGAGGAAAAAACATTCAGTACTTC	CASRGVGGKNIQYF
TRBJ2-5	-	-	TRBV18	TGTGCCAGCTCACCACCTGGGAAAGAGACCCAGTACTTC	CASSPPGKETQYF
TRBJ2-3	-	-	TRBV9	TGTGCCAGCAGCGTAGGCGGTCTTAGCACAGATACGCAGTATTTT	CASSVGGLSTDTQYF
TRBJ1-4	-	-	TRBV28	TGTGCCAGCAGTCCCCATGAAAAACTGTTTTTT	CASSPHEKLFF
TRBJ2-5	-	-	TRBV30	TGTGCCTGGAGTGGGGTGGAGCAAGAGACCCAGTACTTC	CAWSGVEQETQYF
TRBJ1-5	-	TRBD1	TRBV7-9	TGTGCCAGCAGCCCTGGACAGGGGAATCAGCCCCAGCATTTT	CASSPGQGNQPQHF
TRBJ2-7	-	-	TRBV7-2	TGTGCCAGCAGCTTATCTGACAGCTCCTACGAGCAGTACTTC	CASSLSDSSYEQYF
TRBJ1-2	-	TRBD1	TRBV28	TGTGCCAGCAGTACCGACAGGGGGCGCTTTGGCTACACCTTC	CASSTDRGRFGYTF
TRBJ2-7	-	-	TRBV5-5	TGTGCCAGCAGCTTCTATCTGGGCTACGAGCAGTACTTC	CASSFYLGYEQYF
TRBJ2-3	-	-	TRBV6-5	TGTGCCAGCAGACGGGACAACACAGATACGCAGTATTTT	CASRRDNTDTQYF
TRBJ1-6	-	TRBD1	TRBV7-2	TGTGCCAGCAGCACGGACAGGAATAATTCACCCCTCCACTTT	CASSTDRNNSPLHF
TRBJ1-1	-	-	TRBV6-4	TGTGCCAGCATGAGGCAACCGAACACTGAAGCTTTCTTT	CASMRQPNTEAFF
TRBJ2-5	-	-	TRBV18	TGTGCCAGCTCACCTTATTCGGAGACCCAGTACTTC	CASSPYSETQYF
TRBJ2-7	-	-	TRBV2	TGTGCCAGCACGGCCACCCGCTACGAGCAGTACTTC	CASTATRYEQYF
TRBJ2-3	few	TRBD1	TRBV18	TGTGCCAGCTCACCAAGGGGGCTCAGCGCCACCGGGGATACGCAGTATTTT	CASSPRGLSATGDTQYF
TRBJ2-7	-	TRBD1	TRBV7-6	TGTGCCAGCAGCTTAGCCTCCGGGACAGGGGGCTTCGAGCAGTACTTC	CASSLASGTGGFEQYF
TRBJ2-7	-	-	TRBV28	TGTGCCAGCAGTTCCCGAACCTACGAGCAGTACTTC	CASSSRTYEQYF
TRBJ2-1	-	-	TRBV5-1	TGCGCCAGCAGTGTGACAATGAGCTCCTACAATGAGCAGTTCTTC	CASSVTMSSYNEQFF
TRBJ1-2	-	TRBD1	TRBV6-1	TGTGCCAGCGGTGAGACAGGGGGCGACTATGGCTACACCTTC	CASGETGGDYGYTF
TRBJ1-1	-	TRBD1	TRBV6-6	TGTGCCAGCAGAACCTCGACAGGGGGTTGGACTGAAGCTTTCTTT	CASRTSTGGWTEAFF
TRBJ1-1	-	-	TRBV6-5	TGTGCCAGCGTGTGGGGGCGGAACACTGAAGCTTTCTTT	CASVWGRNTEAFF